The sequence of this TCR beta chain was determined in a study of OX40 agonist ivuxolimab in advanced cancers. General study findings and limits: The authors also found low normalized T-cell clonal expansion in some nonresponders.

The protocol was immunoSEQ multiplex PCR, while the TCRdb copy is restricted to in-frame clones and leaves out a portion. The sample holds 75,000 to 90,000 clones, roughly 89% seen once. On this clone itself: The antigen is undetermined.

Per the germline V gene, CDR1 is SGDLS and CDR2 is YYNGEE. CDR3 length equals 15 residues. V shed 0 bases and J shed 6 bases, with 13 bases lying between them. Material: CD4+ or CD8+ T cells sorted from blood, obtained in a trial of the OX40 agonist ivuxolimab. The chain has TRBV9 and TRBJ2-1; TRBD1 is a possible D gene (5 bases). This clonotype was obtained from an adult with an advanced solid tumor such as melanoma, head and neck, liver or kidney cancer. In nucleotides, the CDR3 is TGTGCCAGCAGCGTAGTTGACAGTAGGTCCAATGAGCAGTTCTTC. This translates into CASSVVDSRSNEQFF.